A single sample gave rise to the 15 T cell receptor beta chains below, sequenced in a study of naive and memory T cell subsets. Four PCR rounds used nested alpha and beta constant region primers plus the SP2 primer. TCRdb re-derived calls from the 5' RACE reads in MiXCR, one entry per CDR3 protein. Counted here are more than 45,000 distinct CDR3 sequences, approximately 7.2% occurring once; the ten biggest clones make up around 9.7%. The library had UMIs added by 3' ligation of an oligonucleotide to TCR cDNA. Receptors originate from a male donor in good health.

This clonotype was picked up many times. The chain joins TRBV2 to TRBJ2-7; 7 positions agree with TRBD1. Germline values: CDR1 SNHLY, CDR2 FYNNEI. This CDR3 region has 15 residues. V shed 3 bases, J shed 3 bases, and the junction held 8 bases outside the gene matches. CDR3 nucleotide sequence: TGTGCCAGCAGTGACGGGACAGAAAGGATCTACGAGCAGTACTTC. This encodes CASSDGTERIYEQYF.

Many counts were recorded for this clonotype. The chain links TRBV6-1 to TRBJ2-3; D gene unclear. Deletions cut 0 bases from V and 0 bases from J, with 4 bases between. Germline assignment: CDR1 MNHNS and CDR2 SASEGT. The CDR3 length is 14 residues. The CDR3 DNA follows: TGTGCCAGCAGTGAAGCGACTAGCACAGATACGCAGTATTTT. Translation gives CASSEATSTDTQYF.

This clonotype showed up many times. This chain links TRBV12-3 or TRBV12-4 with TRBJ1-1; 8 nucleotides match TRBD1. The length of the CDR3 is 13 residues. The V gene end was trimmed by 6 bases and the J gene end by 6 bases; junction bases not matched to a gene: 6. The CDR3 region has the DNA TGTGCCAGCAGCCTATTGGGACAGGCTGAAGCTTTCTTT. This translates into CASSLLGQAEAFF.

This clonotype was found once. A much larger clone differs from this one at a single base, so this may be a read error. The chain combines TRBV29-1 with TRBJ2-1, with D tentatively TRBD1 or TRBD2 (5 bases each). Germline CDR1 SQVTM, CDR2 ANQGSEA. The germline V and J ends were trimmed by 5 bases and 10 bases, with 12 bases remaining between them. The CDR3 is 11 residues long. The CDR3 nucleotides are TGCAGCGTTCGGGACCTGGTGGAGCAGTTCTTC. The encoded protein is CSVRDLVEQFF.

This clonotype appeared many times. V and J are TRBV12-3 or TRBV12-4 and TRBJ2-1; 7 bases are shared with TRBD1. The V gene end was trimmed by 1 base and the J gene end by 7 bases; junction bases not matched to a gene: 13. The CDR3 spans 17 residues. CDR3 in DNA: TGTGCCAGCAGTTTAGGGACAGGACGTAACAGGGATAATGAGCAGTTCTTC. It specifies CASSLGTGRNRDNEQFF.

This clonotype was recorded a few times. CDR3 nucleotide sequence: TGCAGCGTTGGGGGGGACAGGGGAACAGATACGCAGTATTTT. Its protein product is CSVGGDRGTDTQYF. V usage is TRBV29-1 and J usage is TRBJ2-3; 10 bases map to TRBD1. The CDR3 contains 14 residues. The trim removed 4 bases at V and 3 bases at J, leaving 4 bases unmatched. CDR1 and CDR2 (germline): SQVTM, ANQGSEA.

The rearrangement joins TRBV29-1 to TRBJ2-5; the D gene could be TRBD1 or TRBD2 (5 bases each). Germline assignment: CDR1 SQVTM and CDR2 ANQGSEA. The CDR3 is made up of 14 amino acids. V lost 4 bases, J lost 0 bases, and 12 bases lay in between. The CDR3 DNA is TGCAGCGTTGTGTTCGGGGCCGACCAAGAGACCCAGTACTTC. Translated, it gives CSVVFGADQETQYF. Full variable domain (rest looked up from reference TRBV29-1 and TRBJ2-5): SAVISQKPSRDICQRGTSLTIQCQVDSQVTMMFWYRQQPGQSLTLIATANQGSEATYESGFVIDKFPISRPNLTFSTLTVSNMSPEDSSIYLCSVVFGADQETQYFGPGTRLLVL.

There are a few counts of this clonotype. This chain connects TRBV20-1 to TRBJ2-1; 8 bases map to TRBD2. This CDR3 has 17 residues. With V trimmed by 2 bases and J by 10 bases, 19 bases remained unmatched. Looked up from germline, CDR1 is DFQATT and CDR2 is SNEGSKA (reference sequence). The CDR3 protein is CSARFPRDGRAGREQFF. The DNA of the CDR3 is TGCAGTGCTAGATTCCCTCGCGACGGGAGGGCCGGGAGGGAGCAGTTCTTC.

CDR3 loop: CASSFAQGMDQPQHF. The DNA for the CDR3 is TGTGCCAGCAGTTTTGCACAGGGAATGGATCAGCCCCAGCATTTT. The chain joins TRBV12-3 or TRBV12-4 to TRBJ1-5; weak D call: TRBD1 (6 bases). The CDR3 runs 15 residues. The V gene lost 3 bases and the J gene lost 5 bases, with 14 bases spanning the gap.

This clonotype was detected only a few times. V is TRBV7-8 and J is TRBJ1-5; D call uncertain. Germline CDR1 and CDR2: SGHVS and FQNEAQ. V gave up 5 bases and J gave up 2 bases, with 10 bases separating them. The CDR3 spans 14 residues. The CDR3 DNA reads as TGTGCCAGCAGCGGTTCGAATGGCAATCAGCCCCAGCATTTT. Amino acid sequence: CASSGSNGNQPQHF.

This clonotype was counted at least ten times. This chain joins TRBV6-5 and TRBJ2-1, with D unclear. V dropped 6 bases and J dropped 2 bases, with 14 bases sitting between them. In germline, CDR1 is MNHEY, CDR2 SVGAGI. The CDR3 covers 15 residues. CDR3 bases: TGTGCCAGCAGCCAAGCTAGTCATGCCTACAATGAGCAGTTCTTC. Its protein is CASSQASHAYNEQFF.

This chain uses TRBV19 with TRBJ2-3; a possible D gene is TRBD2 (6 bases). This CDR3 is built from 16 residues. The V gene's germline CDR1 is LNHDA and CDR2 SQIVND (reference sequence). Trimming took 6 bases from V and 2 from J, leaving 18 bases between them. CDR3 in amino acids: CASSPGAVQITDTQYF. Here the CDR3 DNA reads TGTGCCAGTAGCCCGGGAGCGGTTCAAATCACAGATACGCAGTATTTT.

This clonotype occurred a few times. In DNA form, the CDR3 reads TGCAGCGCTCAGGGGGCGGGTCAGCCCCAGCATTTT. Its translation: CSAQGAGQPQHF. This chain connects TRBV29-1 to TRBJ1-5, with 8 bases aligning to TRBD1. V lost 7 bases and J lost 6; bases outside the gene matches: 5. This CDR3 is 12 amino acids long. Germline V gene sequence: CDR1 SQVTM, CDR2 ANQGSEA.

The chain couples TRBV4-2 to TRBJ2-1; 9 bases fit TRBD2. V trimming: 0 bases; J trimming: 12 bases; junction bases outside the gene matches: 12. Germline V gene lookup returns CDR1 LGHNA and CDR2 YNFKEQ. This CDR3 has 16 amino acids. This CDR3 is CASSQDSVTSGWAQFF. In DNA form, the CDR3 reads TGTGCCAGCAGCCAAGATAGCGTAACTAGCGGGTGGGCGCAGTTCTTC.

In this sample, this clonotype turned up a few times. The chain employs TRBV20-1 and TRBJ2-1; 7 nucleotides line up with TRBD2. The CDR3 has 14 amino acids. After removal of 6 bases from V and 9 bases from J, the junction contained 14 bases not matched to a gene. Germline CDR1 and CDR2: DFQATT and SNEGSKA (reference sequence). In DNA, the CDR3 is TGCAGTGCCGAGGCAGCGGGATTAGGTGGTGAGCAGTTCTTC. Its translation: CSAEAAGLGGEQFF.